These T cell receptor beta chains were read from a single sample in a study of vaccination effects on CD4 cells after COVID-19. Antigens of these TCRs are unknown. Profiling relied on immunoSEQ multiplex PCR, and the TCRdb table lists in-frame clones only, not all of them. The table has roughly 52,000 clones, under 75% seen once. Specimen: CD4+ T cells from PBMCs cultured with SARS-CoV-2 spike peptides, collected before COVID-19 vaccination. The receptor source for this set is a human donor who received a COVID-19 vaccine. Each CDR3 is given with its conserved first and last residue. The D gene is left open where the match is weak. For some rows the clone size is stated as once, few or many, or as a class when expanded; others skip it.

clone_size: -; v_call: TRBV30; d_call: -; j_call: TRBJ2-1; cdr3_aa: CAWSRRTYNEQFF; cdr3_nt: TGTGCCTGGAGTCGTAGAACCTACAATGAGCAGTTCTTC
clone_size: -; v_call: TRBV19; d_call: TRBD2; j_call: TRBJ2-1; cdr3_aa: CASSPQTSGRRNEQFF; cdr3_nt: TGTGCCAGTAGTCCTCAGACTAGCGGGAGGAGGAATGAGCAGTTCTTC
clone_size: -; v_call: TRBV12-3/TRBV12-4; d_call: -; j_call: TRBJ2-5; cdr3_aa: CASSSDNLETQYF; cdr3_nt: TGTGCCAGCAGTTCGGACAACTTAGAGACCCAGTACTTC
clone_size: -; v_call: TRBV29-1; d_call: -; j_call: TRBJ1-1; cdr3_aa: CSVRDIEAFF; cdr3_nt: TGCAGCGTTAGGGACATCGAAGCTTTCTTT
clone_size: -; v_call: TRBV5-5; d_call: -; j_call: TRBJ1-3; cdr3_aa: CASSLTGTNTGNTIYF; cdr3_nt: TGTGCCAGCAGCCTAACCGGGACAAATACTGGAAACACCATATATTTT
clone_size: -; v_call: TRBV11-2; d_call: TRBD2; j_call: TRBJ2-1; cdr3_aa: CASSQTSGRASVNEQFF; cdr3_nt: TGTGCCAGCAGCCAGACTAGCGGGAGGGCCTCGGTGAATGAGCAGTTCTTC
clone_size: -; v_call: TRBV7-9; d_call: -; j_call: TRBJ2-2; cdr3_aa: CASSFGTGELFF; cdr3_nt: TGTGCCAGCAGCTTCGGAACCGGGGAGCTGTTTTTT
clone_size: -; v_call: TRBV6-5; d_call: TRBD2; j_call: TRBJ2-5; cdr3_aa: CASLPSGRKGETQYF; cdr3_nt: TGTGCCAGCCTTCCTAGCGGGAGGAAGGGAGAGACCCAGTACTTC
clone_size: -; v_call: TRBV3-1/TRBV3-2; d_call: -; j_call: TRBJ1-1; cdr3_aa: CASSQGGAEAFF; cdr3_nt: TGTGCCAGCAGCCAGGGAGGGGCTGAAGCTTTCTTT
clone_size: few; v_call: TRBV19; d_call: -; j_call: TRBJ2-3; cdr3_aa: CASTSQGKSDTQYF; cdr3_nt: TGTGCCAGTACGTCGCAGGGAAAATCAGATACGCAGTATTTT
clone_size: -; v_call: TRBV10-2; d_call: -; j_call: TRBJ2-3; cdr3_aa: CASSAGQYSTDTQYF; cdr3_nt: TGCGCCAGCAGCGCCGGACAGTATAGCACAGATACGCAGTATTTT
clone_size: -; v_call: TRBV30; d_call: -; j_call: TRBJ2-2; cdr3_aa: CACRQYTGELFF; cdr3_nt: TGTGCCTGCCGACAGTACACCGGGGAGCTGTTTTTT
clone_size: -; v_call: TRBV6-5; d_call: -; j_call: TRBJ2-6; cdr3_aa: CATSISGANVLTF; cdr3_nt: TGTGCCACCTCCATCTCTGGGGCCAACGTCCTGACTTTC
clone_size: few; v_call: TRBV9; d_call: TRBD2; j_call: TRBJ2-1; cdr3_aa: CASSVDSGTSGRPFTSNEQFF; cdr3_nt: TGTGCCAGCAGCGTAGATTCGGGGACTAGCGGGAGACCCTTTACGTCCAATGAGCAGTTCTTC
clone_size: -; v_call: TRBV30; d_call: -; j_call: TRBJ1-3; cdr3_aa: CAWNGGSGNTIYF; cdr3_nt: TGTGCCTGGAATGGGGGCTCTGGAAACACCATATATTTT
clone_size: few; v_call: TRBV9; d_call: -; j_call: TRBJ1-3; cdr3_aa: CASSVESSGNTIYF; cdr3_nt: TGTGCCAGCAGCGTAGAGTCCTCTGGAAACACCATATATTTT
clone_size: -; v_call: TRBV14; d_call: TRBD1; j_call: TRBJ1-2; cdr3_aa: CASSQDLGTGFYGYTF; cdr3_nt: TGTGCCAGCAGCCAAGATCTGGGGACAGGGTTCTATGGCTACACCTTC
clone_size: few; v_call: TRBV19; d_call: -; j_call: TRBJ2-7; cdr3_aa: CASSELAPNYEQYF; cdr3_nt: TGTGCCAGTAGTGAGCTAGCGCCCAACTACGAGCAGTACTTC
clone_size: once; v_call: TRBV5-1; d_call: TRBD1; j_call: TRBJ2-3; cdr3_aa: CASSLGQGAGTQYF; cdr3_nt: TGCGCCAGCAGCTTGGGACAGGGGGCGGGTACGCAGTATTTT
clone_size: -; v_call: TRBV18; d_call: TRBD1; j_call: TRBJ1-1; cdr3_aa: CASSVRQGNTEAFF; cdr3_nt: TGTGCCAGCTCAGTTCGACAGGGGAACACTGAAGCTTTCTTT
clone_size: -; v_call: TRBV30; d_call: -; j_call: TRBJ1-1; cdr3_aa: CAWSVLGGTEAFF; cdr3_nt: TGTGCCTGGAGTGTACTCGGGGGCACTGAAGCTTTCTTT
clone_size: -; v_call: TRBV19; d_call: -; j_call: TRBJ2-7; cdr3_aa: CASSPGQWSSYEQYF; cdr3_nt: TGTGCCAGTAGTCCCGGACAGTGGAGCTCCTACGAGCAGTACTTC
clone_size: -; v_call: TRBV28; d_call: TRBD1; j_call: TRBJ1-2; cdr3_aa: CASSLVQGQGDYGYTF; cdr3_nt: TGTGCCAGCAGTTTAGTTCAGGGACAGGGCGACTATGGCTACACCTTC
clone_size: few; v_call: TRBV18; d_call: -; j_call: TRBJ1-5; cdr3_aa: CASSEIQGNQPQHF; cdr3_nt: TGTGCCAGCTCAGAAATCCAGGGGAATCAGCCCCAGCATTTT
clone_size: -; v_call: TRBV11-2; d_call: -; j_call: TRBJ1-2; cdr3_aa: CASSLESAANYGYTF; cdr3_nt: TGTGCCAGCAGCTTAGAAAGTGCAGCTAACTATGGCTACACCTTC
clone_size: few; v_call: TRBV11-2; d_call: TRBD2; j_call: TRBJ2-7; cdr3_aa: CASSLDTSGIYEQYF; cdr3_nt: TGTGCCAGCAGCTTAGATACTAGCGGGATTTACGAGCAGTACTTC
clone_size: -; v_call: TRBV7-2; d_call: -; j_call: TRBJ2-5; cdr3_aa: CASSLASGPTGETQYF; cdr3_nt: TGTGCCAGCAGCTTAGCGTCCGGACCCACAGGGGAGACCCAGTACTTC
clone_size: -; v_call: TRBV3-1/TRBV3-2; d_call: TRBD1; j_call: TRBJ1-3; cdr3_aa: CASSPLDRGLRNTIYF; cdr3_nt: TGTGCCAGCAGCCCCCTGGACAGGGGGCTGAGGAACACCATATATTTT
clone_size: once; v_call: TRBV28; d_call: TRBD1; j_call: TRBJ1-1; cdr3_aa: CASSTIRGKGLNTEAFF; cdr3_nt: TGTGCCAGCAGTACGATCAGGGGGAAGGGGTTGAACACTGAAGCTTTCTTT
clone_size: -; v_call: TRBV5-1; d_call: TRBD1; j_call: TRBJ1-2; cdr3_aa: CASSPDRGLGGYTF; cdr3_nt: TGCGCCAGCAGCCCGGACAGGGGGCTAGGAGGCTACACCTTC
clone_size: few; v_call: TRBV9; d_call: TRBD1; j_call: TRBJ2-1; cdr3_aa: CASSRAGTGYNEQFF; cdr3_nt: TGTGCCAGCAGTAGAGCCGGGACAGGGTACAATGAGCAGTTCTTC
clone_size: -; v_call: TRBV30; d_call: -; j_call: TRBJ1-1; cdr3_aa: CAWSSGPRRSTEAFF; cdr3_nt: TGTGCCTGGAGTTCGGGACCCCGTCGATCCACTGAAGCTTTCTTT
clone_size: -; v_call: TRBV6-5; d_call: -; j_call: TRBJ2-7; cdr3_aa: CASSYGKHYEQYF; cdr3_nt: TGTGCCAGCAGTTACGGCAAACACTACGAGCAGTACTTC
clone_size: -; v_call: TRBV3-1/TRBV3-2; d_call: -; j_call: TRBJ1-1; cdr3_aa: CASLGPGLEAFF; cdr3_nt: TGTGCCAGTTTGGGACCGGGGTTGGAAGCTTTCTTT
clone_size: few; v_call: TRBV6-6; d_call: -; j_call: TRBJ1-6; cdr3_aa: CASKLQGSPLHF; cdr3_nt: TGTGCCAGCAAATTACAGGGTTCACCCCTCCACTTT